Each of the 13 T cell receptor beta chains below was sequenced from the same sample in a study of chemoradiotherapy in HPV16-positive cancers. Generated by immunoSEQ multiplex PCR, the TCRdb table keeps only in-frame clones and is missing some. The data hold around 8,800 clones, with roughly four fifths observed a single time. Source: tumor tissue, taken from a patient who underwent chemoradiotherapy. The origin of the receptors is a human donor with HPV-associated anogenital cancer.

V usage is TRBV14 and J usage is TRBJ2-3; 8 nucleotides align to TRBD1. The CDR3 extends over 15 amino acids. Germline V gene sequence: CDR1 SGHDN, CDR2 FVKESK. The trim removed 3 bases at V and 1 base at J, leaving 3 bases unmatched. The CDR3 sequence: CASSHPGQGTDTQYF. The CDR3 DNA sequence: TGTGCCAGCAGCCACCCGGGACAGGGCACAGATACGCAGTATTTT. Supplemented by reference TRBV14 and TRBJ2-3, the full variable domain reads EAGVTQFPSHSVIEKGQTVTLRCDPISGHDNLYWYRRVMGKEIKFLLHFVKESKQDESGMPNNRFLAERTGGTYSTLKVQPAELEDSGVYFCASSHPGQGTDTQYFGPGTRLTVL.

A few counts support this clone. V usage is TRBV7-2 and J usage is TRBJ2-3, with no clear D. Trimming took 5 bases from V and 2 from J, leaving 5 bases between them. The CDR3 length is 12 residues. CDR1 and CDR2 (germline): SGHTA, FQGNSA. CDR3 sequence reads: CASSQLTDTQYF. CDR3 nucleotides: TGTGCCAGCAGCCAACTCACAGATACGCAGTATTTT.

This clone was recorded a few times. The CDR3 region has the DNA TGTGCCAGCAGCCAAACTAGCCTGGAGACCCAGTACTTC. Its protein product is CASSQTSLETQYF. V usage is TRBV7-2 and J usage is TRBJ2-5; TRBD2 might be the D (6 bases). There are 13 residues in the CDR3. Trimming cost V 5 bases and J 5 bases, with 12 bases left between them. Germline values: CDR1 SGHTA, CDR2 FQGNSA.

The chain employs TRBV9 and TRBJ2-5; maybe TRBD1 (6 bases). Germline CDR1 SGDLS, CDR2 YYNGEE. V was clipped by 2 bases and J by 5 bases, with 19 bases between them. The CDR3 length is 16 residues. CDR3 loop: CASSVRGHRVSETQYF. The CDR3, as DNA: TGTGCCAGCAGCGTTAGAGGGCACAGGGTTTCGGAGACCCAGTACTTC.

The rearrangement uses TRBV9 and TRBJ2-1; TRBD2 matches 7 bases. This CDR3 region has 13 residues. Trimming cost V 2 bases and J 7 bases; bases outside gene matches: 3. Germline assignment: CDR1 SGDLS and CDR2 YYNGEE. This CDR3 is CASSVGGVNEQFF. Written as DNA, the CDR3 is TGTGCCAGCAGCGTTGGGGGGGTGAATGAGCAGTTCTTC. The variable domain in full, completed from reference TRBV9 and TRBJ2-1, reads DSGVTQTPKHLITATGQRVTLRCSPRSGDLSVYWYQQSLDQGLQFLIQYYNGEERAKGNILERFSAQQFPDLHSELNLSSLELGDSALYFCASSVGGVNEQFFGPGTRLTVL.

V usage is TRBV9 and J usage is TRBJ1-1, with D possibly TRBD1 on 5 matching bases. This CDR3 contains 15 residues. CDR1 and CDR2 from the germline V gene are SGDLS and YYNGEE. V was clipped by 4 bases and J by 7 bases, with 20 bases between them. CDR3 amino acids: CASSPTPGTADEAFF. The CDR3 nucleotides read TGTGCCAGCAGCCCCACCCCCGGGACGGCAGATGAAGCTTTCTTT.

This chain uses TRBV10-1 with TRBJ1-2, with D maybe TRBD1 (5 bases). The CDR3 consists of 13 residues. Trimming pared 6 bases from V and 7 bases from J, leaving 15 bases between. CDR1 is WNHNN, CDR2 SYGVQD, per germline (reference sequence). The CDR3 coding sequence is TGCGCCAGCAGCCCCAGGACGGGGGGTGGCTACACCTTC. Translated, it gives CASSPRTGGGYTF.

The genes are TRBV30 and TRBJ2-2, with D unresolved. The germline gives CDR1 GTSNPN, CDR2 SVGIG (reference sequence). The germline V and J ends were trimmed by 3 bases and 5 bases, with 7 bases remaining between them. CDR3 length: 12 residues. CDR3 region: CAWSHTTGELFF. The CDR3 bases are TGTGCCTGGAGCCATACTACCGGGGAGCTGTTTTTT.

This clone was seen a handful of times. This sequence joins TRBV4-1 and TRBJ1-6, with TRBD1 as a possible D gene (6 bases). CDR1 is MGHRA and CDR2 is YSYEKL in the germline V gene. The CDR3 has 15 amino acids. Trimming left V 6 bases short and J 2 bases short, with 11 bases between. CDR3 DNA sequence: TGCGCCAGCAGTCTTGACAGGACCTATAATTCACCCCTCCACTTT. Translated, it gives CASSLDRTYNSPLHF.

V and J are TRBV5-6 and TRBJ1-3; D is ambiguous. The CDR3 length is 15 residues. Trimming removed 1 base at V and 4 bases at J, with 12 bases between. The germline V gene has CDR1 SGHDT and CDR2 YYEEEE. The CDR3 DNA is TGTGCCAGCAGCTTGTTTCCTAGGATCGGAAACACCATATATTTT. Translated, it gives CASSLFPRIGNTIYF.

The chain couples TRBV9 to TRBJ2-5, with D tentatively TRBD2 (6 bases). The CDR3 extends over 15 amino acids. Germline CDR1 reads SGDLS; CDR2 reads YYNGEE. V lost 5 bases and J lost 5, with 19 bases in between. Here the CDR3 DNA reads TGTGCCAGCAGTAGAACCCGGGAGTCGGGGGAGACCCAGTACTTC. Protein product: CASSRTRESGETQYF.

The chain combines TRBV5-6 with TRBJ2-2; D ambiguous. The CDR3 contains 13 residues. V was pared by 5 bases and J by 5 bases, with 10 bases between. Germline V gives CDR1 SGHDT, CDR2 YYEEEE. CDR3 sequence (DNA): TGTGCCAGCAGTCCCATGGGTACCGGGGAGCTGTTTTTT. Protein: CASSPMGTGELFF.

The chain uses TRBV28 and TRBJ1-2; D is unclear. The CDR3 runs to 12 residues. Trimming stripped 8 bases from V and 1 base from J, with 8 bases between. Germline CDR1 is MDHEN and CDR2 is SYDVKM. CDR3 region: CASYGNNYGYTF. DNA of the CDR3: TGTGCCAGCTACGGAAATAACTATGGCTACACCTTC.